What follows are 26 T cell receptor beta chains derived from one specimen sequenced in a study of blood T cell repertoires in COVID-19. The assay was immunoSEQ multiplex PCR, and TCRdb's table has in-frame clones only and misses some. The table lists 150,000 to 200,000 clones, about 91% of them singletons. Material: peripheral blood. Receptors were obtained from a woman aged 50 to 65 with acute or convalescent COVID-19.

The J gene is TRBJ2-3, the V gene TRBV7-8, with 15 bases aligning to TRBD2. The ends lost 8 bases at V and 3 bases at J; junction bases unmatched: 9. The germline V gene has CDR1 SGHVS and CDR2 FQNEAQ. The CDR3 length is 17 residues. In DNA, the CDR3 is TGTGCCAGCTTTCTTAGGGGACTAGCGGGAGGAACAGATACGCAGTATTTT. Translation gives CASFLRGLAGGTDTQYF.

Written as DNA, the CDR3 is TGTGCCAGTTCGGGACAGATCTATGGCTACACCTTC. This codes for CASSGQIYGYTF. The rearrangement uses TRBV7-2 and TRBJ1-2; 7 nucleotides agree with TRBD1. V shed 9 bases and J 4 bases; nucleotides not matched to a gene: 5. The CDR3 totals 12 residues. Germline values: CDR1 SGHTA, CDR2 FQGNSA.

Here the CDR3 reads CASSRPGGGLDYGYTF. CDR3 nucleotide sequence: TGTGCCAGCAGCCGCCCGGGCGGGGGGCTGGACTATGGCTACACCTTC. This sequence joins TRBV5-6 and TRBJ1-2; possibly TRBD1 for D (6 bases). This CDR3 is 16 amino acids long. Per the germline V gene, CDR1 is SGHDT and CDR2 is YYEEEE. The ends were cut back, 4 bases at V and 3 bases at J, with 19 bases in the middle.

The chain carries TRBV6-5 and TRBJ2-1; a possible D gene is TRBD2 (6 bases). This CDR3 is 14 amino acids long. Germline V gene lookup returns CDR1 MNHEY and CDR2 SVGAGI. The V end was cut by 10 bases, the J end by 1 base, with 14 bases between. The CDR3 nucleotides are TGTGCCACCAGGACGGGAGTTTCCTACAATGAGCAGTTCTTC. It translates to CATRTGVSYNEQFF.

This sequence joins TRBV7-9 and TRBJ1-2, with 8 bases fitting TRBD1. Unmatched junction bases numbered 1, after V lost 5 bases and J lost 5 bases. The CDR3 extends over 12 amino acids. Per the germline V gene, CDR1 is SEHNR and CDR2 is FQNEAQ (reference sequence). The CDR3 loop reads CASSRTGYGYTF. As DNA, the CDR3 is TGTGCCAGCAGCCGGACAGGGTATGGCTACACCTTC.

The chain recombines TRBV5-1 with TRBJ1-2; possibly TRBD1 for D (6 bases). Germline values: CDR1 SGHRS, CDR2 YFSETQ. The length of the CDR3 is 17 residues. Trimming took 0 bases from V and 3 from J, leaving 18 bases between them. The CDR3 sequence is CASSLEISGQGYYGYTF. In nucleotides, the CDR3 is TGCGCCAGCAGCTTGGAGATCTCGGGGCAGGGGTACTATGGCTACACCTTC.

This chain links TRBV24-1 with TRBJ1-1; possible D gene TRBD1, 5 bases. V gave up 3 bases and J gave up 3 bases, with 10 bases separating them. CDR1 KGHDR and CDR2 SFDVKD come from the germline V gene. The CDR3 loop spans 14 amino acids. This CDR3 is CATSDGDSHTEAFF. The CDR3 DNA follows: TGTGCCACCAGTGATGGCGACAGTCACACTGAAGCTTTCTTT.

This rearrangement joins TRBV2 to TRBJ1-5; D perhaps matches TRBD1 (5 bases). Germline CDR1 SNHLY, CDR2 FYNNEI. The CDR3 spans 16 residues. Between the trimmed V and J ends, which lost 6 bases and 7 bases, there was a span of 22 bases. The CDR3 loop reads CASSARVRERRQPQHF. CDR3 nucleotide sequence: TGTGCCAGCAGCGCCCGGGTCAGGGAAAGACGCCAGCCCCAGCATTTT.

The CDR3 DNA reads TGCAGCGCCCCACTTCAAACCGGGGAGCTGTTTTTT. Amino acids: CSAPLQTGELFF. This chain links TRBV29-1 with TRBJ2-2; D remains unclear. The CDR3 totals 12 residues. Germline V CDR1 and CDR2: SQVTM, ANQGSEA. V gave up 7 bases and J gave up 5 bases, with 11 bases separating them.

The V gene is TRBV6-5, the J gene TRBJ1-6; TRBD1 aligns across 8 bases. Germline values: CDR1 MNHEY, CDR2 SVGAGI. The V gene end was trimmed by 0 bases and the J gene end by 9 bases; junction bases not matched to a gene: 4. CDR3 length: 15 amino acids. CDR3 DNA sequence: TGTGCCAGCAGTTACTCGGTGCAGGGGGCTTCACCCCTCCACTTT. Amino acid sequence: CASSYSVQGASPLHF.

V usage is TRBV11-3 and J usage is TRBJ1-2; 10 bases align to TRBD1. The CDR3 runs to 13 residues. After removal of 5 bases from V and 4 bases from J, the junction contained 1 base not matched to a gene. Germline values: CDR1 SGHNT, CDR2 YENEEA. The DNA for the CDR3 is TGTGCCAGCAGCCGGACAGGGGGCTATGGCTACACCTTC. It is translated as CASSRTGGYGYTF.

The CDR3 nucleotides read TGCGCCAGCAGCGTGAAAGCGGGTTTGGGATGGGAAGCGCAGTATTTT. Residues: CASSVKAGLGWEAQYF. The genes are TRBV5-1 and TRBJ2-3; D is possibly TRBD2 (6 bases). The V end lost 4 bases, the J end lost 10 bases, and 25 bases lay between the germline ends. Germline V lookup: CDR1 SGHRS, CDR2 YFSETQ. The CDR3 contains 16 residues.

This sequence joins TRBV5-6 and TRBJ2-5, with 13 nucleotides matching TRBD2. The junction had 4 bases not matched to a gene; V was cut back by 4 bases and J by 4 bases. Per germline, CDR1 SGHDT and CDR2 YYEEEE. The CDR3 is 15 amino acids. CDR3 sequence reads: CASSIGLAGVETQYF. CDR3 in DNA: TGTGCCAGCAGCATTGGACTAGCGGGGGTAGAGACCCAGTACTTC.

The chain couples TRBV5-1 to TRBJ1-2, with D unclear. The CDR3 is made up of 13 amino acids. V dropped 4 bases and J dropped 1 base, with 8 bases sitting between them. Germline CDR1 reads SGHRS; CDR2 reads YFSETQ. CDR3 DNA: TGCGCCAGCAGCGGGGAGGGTAACTATGGCTACACCTTC. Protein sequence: CASSGEGNYGYTF.

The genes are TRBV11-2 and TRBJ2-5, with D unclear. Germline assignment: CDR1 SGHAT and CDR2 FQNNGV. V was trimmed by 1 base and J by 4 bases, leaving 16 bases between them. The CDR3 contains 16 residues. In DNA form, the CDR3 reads TGTGCCAGCAGCTTAGCGGTCGGAGTGGCACCAGAGACCCAGTACTTC. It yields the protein CASSLAVGVAPETQYF.

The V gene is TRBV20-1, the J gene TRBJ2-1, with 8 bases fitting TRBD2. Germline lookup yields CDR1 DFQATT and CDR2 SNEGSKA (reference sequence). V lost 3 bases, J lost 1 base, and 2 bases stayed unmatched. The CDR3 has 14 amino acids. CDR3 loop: CSASLAGSYNEQFF. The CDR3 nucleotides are TGCAGTGCTAGTCTAGCGGGTTCCTACAATGAGCAGTTCTTC.

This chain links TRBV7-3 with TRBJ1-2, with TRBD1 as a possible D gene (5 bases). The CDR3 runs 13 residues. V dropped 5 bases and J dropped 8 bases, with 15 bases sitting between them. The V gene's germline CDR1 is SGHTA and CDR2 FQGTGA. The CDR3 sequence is CASSPGAGRGYTF. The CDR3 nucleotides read TGTGCCAGCAGCCCTGGCGCAGGGCGAGGCTACACCTTC.

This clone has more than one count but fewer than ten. Written as DNA, the CDR3 is TGTGCCAGCAGACAAGGGACTAGCACAGATACGCAGTATTTT. Protein sequence: CASRQGTSTDTQYF. V gene TRBV27 combines with J gene TRBJ2-3, with a weak D call TRBD2 (6 bases). From germline, CDR1 is MNHEY and CDR2 SMNVEV (reference sequence). V was cut by 6 bases and J by 0 bases, with 10 bases left in between. This CDR3 is 14 amino acids long.

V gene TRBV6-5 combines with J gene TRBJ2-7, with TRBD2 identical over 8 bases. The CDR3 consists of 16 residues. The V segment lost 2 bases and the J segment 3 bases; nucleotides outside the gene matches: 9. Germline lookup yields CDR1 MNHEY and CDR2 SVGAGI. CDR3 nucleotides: TGTGCCAGCAGTTACGACGGGACTAGTGCGTTCTACGAGCAGTACTTC. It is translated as CASSYDGTSAFYEQYF.

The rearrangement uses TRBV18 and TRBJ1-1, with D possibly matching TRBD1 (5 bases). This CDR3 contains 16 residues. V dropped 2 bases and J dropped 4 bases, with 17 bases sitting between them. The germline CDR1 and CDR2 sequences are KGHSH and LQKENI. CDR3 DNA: TGTGCCAGCTCACCAGTTATTCACACCGGGGGCACTGAAGCTTTCTTT. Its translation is CASSPVIHTGGTEAFF.

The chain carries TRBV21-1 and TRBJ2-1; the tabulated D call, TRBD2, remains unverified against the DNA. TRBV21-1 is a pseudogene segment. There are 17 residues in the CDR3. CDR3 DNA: TGTGCCAGCAGCCCTTCGAGGCAGCGGGGGGCCGACAATGAGCAGTTCTTC. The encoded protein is CASSPSRQRGADNEQFF.

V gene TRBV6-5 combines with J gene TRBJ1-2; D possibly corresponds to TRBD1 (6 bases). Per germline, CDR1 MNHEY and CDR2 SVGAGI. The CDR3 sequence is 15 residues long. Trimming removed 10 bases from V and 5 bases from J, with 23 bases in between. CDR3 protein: CATEDSGLNEYGYTF. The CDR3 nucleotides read TGTGCCACCGAGGACAGCGGACTCAATGAGTATGGCTACACCTTC.

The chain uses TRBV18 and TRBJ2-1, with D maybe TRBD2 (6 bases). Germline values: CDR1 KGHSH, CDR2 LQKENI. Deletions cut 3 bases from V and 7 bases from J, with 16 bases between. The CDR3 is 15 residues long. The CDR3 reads CASSPGIADKNEQFF. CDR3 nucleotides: TGTGCCAGCTCACCGGGGATAGCGGACAAAAATGAGCAGTTCTTC. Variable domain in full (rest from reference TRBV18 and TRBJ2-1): NAGVMQNPRHLVRRRGQEARLRCSPMKGHSHVYWYRQLPEEGLKFMVYLQKENIIDESGMPKERFSAEFPKEGPSILRIQQVVRGDSAAYFCASSPGIADKNEQFFGPGTRLTVL.

The CDR3 loop is CASQRENYGYTF. The DNA of the CDR3 is TGTGCCAGCCAAAGGGAGAACTATGGCTACACCTTC. This rearrangement joins TRBV7-9 to TRBJ1-2; D unclear. CDR1 is SEHNR, CDR2 FQNEAQ, per germline (reference sequence). The V and J ends lost 8 bases and 2 bases respectively, with 9 bases between them. The length of the CDR3 is 12 residues.

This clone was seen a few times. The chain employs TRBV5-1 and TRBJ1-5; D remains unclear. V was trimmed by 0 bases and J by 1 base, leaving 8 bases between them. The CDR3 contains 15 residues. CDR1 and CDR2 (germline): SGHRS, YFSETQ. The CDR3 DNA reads TGCGCCAGCAGCTTGGATACGGGGAGCAATCAGCCCCAGCATTTT. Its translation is CASSLDTGSNQPQHF.

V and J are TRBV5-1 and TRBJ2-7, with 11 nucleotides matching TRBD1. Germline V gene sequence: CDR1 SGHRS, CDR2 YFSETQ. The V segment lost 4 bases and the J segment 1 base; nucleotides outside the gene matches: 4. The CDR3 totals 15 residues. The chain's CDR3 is CASSRGQGASYEQYF. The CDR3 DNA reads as TGCGCCAGCAGCCGAGGACAGGGGGCGTCCTACGAGCAGTACTTC.